The rows below give T cell receptor beta chains drawn from one sample of a study of blood T cell repertoires in COVID-19. Method: immunoSEQ multiplex PCR; TCRdb's copy keeps in-frame clones and lacks some. Of about 62,000 clones in the sample, approximately 87% are singletons; the top ten hold almost 4%. Sequencing was done on a sample of peripheral blood. These TCRs come from a human donor in a cohort sampled during active COVID-19. Each CDR3 is given with its conserved first and last residue. Each record gives: V gene, D gene, J gene, clone size, CDR3 DNA, CDR3 protein. A D gene is named only where the DNA matches it firmly. Size values are once, few and many counts, or a class for expanded clones, and some rows have none.

TRBV5-1	TRBD1	TRBJ2-2	NA	TGCGCCAGCATAGGACAGGGGAGGACCGGGGAGCTGTTTTTT	CASIGQGRTGELFF
TRBV5-4	TRBD1	TRBJ1-1	NA	TGTGCCAGCAGCTCGGGACCAGGGGGTACTGAAGCTTTCTTT	CASSSGPGGTEAFF
TRBV11-2	NA	TRBJ2-2	NA	TGTGCCAGCAGCGACGGGGGGCGCGACACCGGGGAGCTGTTTTTT	CASSDGGRDTGELFF
TRBV29-1	NA	TRBJ2-1	NA	TGCAGCGTTGGCGAACAGAGCTCCTACAATGAGCAGTTCTTC	CSVGEQSSYNEQFF
TRBV5-1	TRBD1	TRBJ1-2	NA	TGCGCCAGCAGCTCCTCACTCGGGACAGCAACCTATGGCTACACCTTC	CASSSSLGTATYGYTF
TRBV4-3	TRBD1	TRBJ2-7	NA	TGCGCCAGCAGCCAAGACCGGGACAGGGGCTCCTACGAGCAGTACTTC	CASSQDRDRGSYEQYF
TRBV5-6	NA	TRBJ2-7	NA	TGTGCCAGCAGCCCCCCCTCCGGCTACGAGCAGTACTTC	CASSPPSGYEQYF
TRBV27	TRBD1	TRBJ1-4	NA	TGTGCCAGCAGCCTGACAGGGGGGTATGAAAAACTGTTTTTT	CASSLTGGYEKLFF
TRBV14	TRBD2	TRBJ2-7	NA	TGTGCCAGCAGCGGTGCGGGAGGGCCCTACGAGCAGTACTTC	CASSGAGGPYEQYF
TRBV19	NA	TRBJ1-2	NA	TGTGCCAGTAGTATAGGAGGAGGGGTTAACTATGGCTACACCTTC	CASSIGGGVNYGYTF
TRBV13	TRBD1	TRBJ2-1	NA	TGTGCCAGCAGCTTAGGGTCAGGGGGAAAGTTCTTC	CASSLGSGGKFF
TRBV6-2/TRBV6-3	NA	TRBJ1-1	NA	TGTGCCAGCAGTTACGTGGGGGCGAGGAGGAACACTGAAGCTTTCTTT	CASSYVGARRNTEAFF
TRBV30	TRBD1	TRBJ1-5	NA	TGTGCCTGGAGTGTACAGGGGACAAACCATCAGCCCCAGCATTTT	CAWSVQGTNHQPQHF
TRBV24-1	NA	TRBJ1-5	NA	TGTGCCACAGCGACAGGAAACAATCAGCCCCAGCATTTT	CATATGNNQPQHF
TRBV28	TRBD1	TRBJ1-4	NA	TGTGCCAGCAGCAAACTGGACAGGGCAACTAATGAAAAACTGTTTTTT	CASSKLDRATNEKLFF
TRBV5-4	NA	TRBJ1-1	once	TGTGCCAGCTATTCTGGACAGATTAACACTGAAGCTTTCTTT	CASYSGQINTEAFF
TRBV5-4	NA	TRBJ1-2	NA	TGTGCCAGCAGCTTGGTAGGGGAGGCCTATGGCTACACCTTC	CASSLVGEAYGYTF
TRBV7-9	TRBD2	TRBJ2-1	NA	TGTGCCAGCAGTCACCCGGGACTAGCGGGGGGGCCTGTTTACAATGAGCAGTTCTTC	CASSHPGLAGGPVYNEQFF
TRBV30	NA	TRBJ2-1	NA	TGTGCCTGGAGTGTACATGCGGTGATGAATGAGCAGTTCTTC	CAWSVHAVMNEQFF
TRBV28	TRBD2	TRBJ2-1	NA	TGTGCCAGCAGAGAACCTAGCGGGTCGAATGAGCAGTTCTTC	CASREPSGSNEQFF
TRBV20-1	NA	TRBJ2-1	NA	TGCAGTGCTAGAAAGCTTGAGCAGTTCTTC	CSARKLEQFF
TRBV7-9	NA	TRBJ2-7	once	TGTGCCAGCAGCTTAGTCGGGTCAAGCTACGAGCAGTACTTC	CASSLVGSSYEQYF
TRBV7-7	TRBD1	TRBJ2-5	NA	TGTGCCAGCAGCAGACAGGGAACGGAGACCCAGTACTTC	CASSRQGTETQYF
TRBV6-4	NA	TRBJ1-1	NA	TGTGCCAGCAGTGACCGCCGGGACACTGAAGCTTTCTTT	CASSDRRDTEAFF
TRBV20-1	NA	TRBJ2-1	once	TGCAGTGCCCACGGGAGAGGTAGTCCGTTCTTC	CSAHGRGSPFF
TRBV5-5	NA	TRBJ1-1	few	TGTGCCAGCAGCCCCTACGGGAACACTGAAGCTTTCTTT	CASSPYGNTEAFF
TRBV28	TRBD1	TRBJ2-3	NA	TGTGCCAGCAGTTTCACCGTGTCCGGGACAGGGGAGGCCGATACGCAGTATTTT	CASSFTVSGTGEADTQYF
TRBV6-6	TRBD2	TRBJ2-1	NA	TGTGCCAGCAGTCGTCCGGGACTAGCGGGAGGGCCGCACAATGAGCAGTTCTTC	CASSRPGLAGGPHNEQFF
TRBV19	TRBD1	TRBJ1-6	NA	TGTGCCAGCGCGATCGGGGACAGGGGGTCTTCACCCCTCCACTTT	CASAIGDRGSSPLHF
TRBV18	NA	TRBJ1-2	NA	TGTGCCAGCTCACCCTTGGACACTGAAGGCTACACCTTC	CASSPLDTEGYTF